This is a list of T cell receptor beta chains from one sample in a study of T-cell reconstitution after alpha-beta-depleted transplantation in children. MiXCR, applied by TCRdb to the PCR reads, yields one record per CDR3 protein. This table holds around 360,000 distinct CDR3 sequences, approximately 10% found once. Source: PBMCs from the stem cell graft donor, taken from the stem cell graft. These receptors originate from a human donor who donated a stem cell graft to a child with acute lymphoblastic leukemia. The conserved cysteine and the conserved F or W are not part of the CDR3 here.

>TRBJ2-7|TRBV2
ASSALNQGLEQY
>TRBJ2-7|TRBV12-3/TRBV12-4
ASSTRTSGAGEQY
>TRBJ1-2|TRBV5-1
ASSSGQGTAYT
>TRBJ2-7|TRBV20-1
SASRAANPNEQY
>TRBJ2-5|TRBV12-3/TRBV12-4
ASSTGTGAQETQY
>TRBJ2-1|TRBV4-2
ASSQARVGYNEQF
>TRBJ2-5|TRBV9
ASSVVGGSQETQY
>TRBJ1-5|TRBV15
ATSRDRGLSQPQH
>TRBJ2-3|TRBV7-2
ASSRDTKDTQY
>TRBJ2-1|TRBV12-3/TRBV12-4
ASSFYGRTENEQF
>TRBJ1-2|TRBV24-1
ATSDPTRRPYGYT
>TRBJ1-1|TRBV19
ASRGPEAF
>TRBJ2-7|TRBV29-1
SVAFQSPYEQY
>TRBJ2-1|TRBV3-1
ASSQVYGGTSGRNEQF
>TRBJ2-7|TRBV5-1
ASSFPSQGANKEQY
>TRBJ1-1|TRBV7-6
ASSASGTLNTEAF
>TRBJ2-3|TRBV28
ASSLVSGIDFDTDTQY
>TRBJ2-1|TRBV12-3/TRBV12-4
ASSLSGGPFHEQF
>TRBJ1-6|TRBV7-8
ASSHRGRSYNSPLH
>TRBJ2-5|TRBV15
ATSRGDRESQETQY
>TRBJ2-5|TRBV12-3/TRBV12-4
ASSFLETQY
>TRBJ1-2|TRBV5-1
ASREDSNYGYT
>TRBJ2-7|TRBV9
ASSPYGQGAYEQY
>TRBJ2-1|TRBV5-1
ASSLGAALYNEQF
>TRBJ2-1|TRBV7-6
ASSRPDSNEQF
>TRBJ2-7|TRBV6-4
ASSDTADSGQGTEQY
>TRBJ1-1|TRBV12-3/TRBV12-4
ASSLPAPIDRRRDTEAF
>TRBJ2-5|TRBV5-1
ASSGGTSGRGGETQY
>TRBJ1-1|TRBV28
ASSLFWVNTEAF
>TRBJ2-4|TRBV2
ASKGLRLAKNIQY
>TRBJ1-5|TRBV20-1
SALLGNQPQH
>TRBJ1-5|TRBV6-1
ASTPTGNQPQH
>TRBJ2-3|TRBV7-2
ASSLEVPTMDTQY
>TRBJ1-5|TRBV20-1
SASDDRGFQPQH
>TRBJ2-5|TRBV9
ASSGGTQY
>TRBJ1-4|TRBV9
ASSVEGGLLEKLF
>TRBJ2-3|TRBV20-1
SALTGSGQGTQY
>TRBJ1-2|TRBV28
ASSFRGEDYGYT
>TRBJ2-2|TRBV7-7
ASSRDRGDTGELF
>TRBJ2-7|TRBV7-9
ASSLYRTAYEQY
>TRBJ2-1|TRBV5-1
ASSLGRATMYNEQF
>TRBJ2-1|TRBV5-1
ASSSVPGTGEGNEQF
>TRBJ2-2|TRBV15
ATSRRNRGQRAGELF
>TRBJ2-3|TRBV27
ASSSPDTRTDTQY
>TRBJ2-2|TRBV20-1
SARTSGRGGELF
>TRBJ2-3|TRBV29-1
SVAFTDTQY
>TRBJ2-3|TRBV19
ASSKGAYTDTQY
>TRBJ1-3|TRBV7-9
ASSSPGTFSGNTIY
>TRBJ2-1|TRBV7-2
ASSLFTGAESEQF
>TRBJ1-5|TRBV6-2/TRBV6-3
ASSTIRGPSSNQPQH
>TRBJ2-3|TRBV29-1
SVVGTDTQY
>TRBJ1-5|TRBV27
ASSLTAYSNQPQH